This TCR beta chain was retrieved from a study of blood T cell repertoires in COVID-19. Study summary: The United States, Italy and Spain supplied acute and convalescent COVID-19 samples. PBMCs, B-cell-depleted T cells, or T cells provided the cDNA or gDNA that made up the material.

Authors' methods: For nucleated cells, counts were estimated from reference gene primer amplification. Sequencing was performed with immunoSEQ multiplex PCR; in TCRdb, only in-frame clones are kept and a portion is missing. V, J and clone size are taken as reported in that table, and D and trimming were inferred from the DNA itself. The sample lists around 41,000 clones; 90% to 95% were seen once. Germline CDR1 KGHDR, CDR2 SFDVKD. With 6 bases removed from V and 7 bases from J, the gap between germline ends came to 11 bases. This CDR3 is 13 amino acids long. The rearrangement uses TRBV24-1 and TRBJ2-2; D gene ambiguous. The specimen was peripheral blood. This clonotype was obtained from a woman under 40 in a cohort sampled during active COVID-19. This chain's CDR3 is CATSSSPGGELFF. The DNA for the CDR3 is TGTGCCACCAGTTCGTCCCCCGGCGGGGAGCTGTTTTTT.